One sample yielded the 26 T cell receptor beta chains listed below, sequenced in a study of shared clonotypes between healthy human individuals. Method: immunoSEQ multiplex PCR; TCRdb's copy keeps in-frame clones and lacks some. Of approximately 2.3 million clones in the sample, 85% to 95% were seen once. What was sequenced was naive CD4+ T cells from PBMCs. Subset: CD45RA+ positively selected. Source of these receptors: a man aged 18 to 30 in good health. Some clones in this sample may be carry-over from other donors' samples.

The V gene is TRBV4-1, the J gene TRBJ2-6, with no clear D. The CDR3 runs 16 residues. Germline lookup yields CDR1 MGHRA and CDR2 YSYEKL. V lost 1 base to trimming and J lost 3 bases, with 10 bases between them. The chain's CDR3 is CASSQGLARGANVLTF. The CDR3 DNA reads TGCGCCAGCAGCCAAGGGTTGGCGCGTGGGGCCAACGTCCTGACTTTC.

The chain combines TRBV28 with TRBJ1-5, with D possibly matching TRBD1 (5 bases). Germline CDR1 reads MDHEN; CDR2 reads SYDVKM. Trimming left V 6 bases short and J 0 bases short, with 12 bases between. The CDR3 has 15 amino acids. CDR3 amino acids: CASSSGGNSNQPQHF. The CDR3 DNA reads as TGTGCCAGCAGCTCCGGGGGGAATAGCAATCAGCCCCAGCATTTT.

This clone has just one count. The chain has TRBV7-2 and TRBJ2-1, with D tentatively TRBD2 (6 bases). The CDR3 totals 16 residues. From germline, CDR1 is SGHTA and CDR2 FQGNSA. Trimming stripped 3 bases from V and 6 bases from J, with 18 bases between. The DNA for the CDR3 is TGTGCCAGCAGCTTGGATCGCGGGACTCAGGGCAATGAGCAGTTCTTC. It yields the protein CASSLDRGTQGNEQFF.

The chain links TRBV2 to TRBJ1-5, with D possibly being TRBD1 (5 bases). The CDR3 is 13 amino acids. Germline loops: CDR1 SNHLY, CDR2 FYNNEI. Trimming shortened V by 11 bases and J by 7 bases, and 18 bases separated the two germline ends. The CDR3 DNA sequence: TGTGCCTCTAGGGGAAGGTTACGGCAGCCCCAGCATTTT. Protein sequence: CASRGRLRQPQHF.

V is TRBV11-1 and J is TRBJ2-1, with 8 bases matching TRBD2. The J segment lost 5 bases and the V segment lost 1 base, leaving 1 base of the junction unmatched. Germline assignment: CDR1 SGHAT and CDR2 FQDESV (reference sequence). The CDR3 has 14 amino acids. CDR3 in DNA: TGTGCCAGCAGCTTAGGGCGGGAGGACAATGAGCAGTTCTTC. Protein: CASSLGREDNEQFF. Drawing the rest from reference TRBV11-1 and TRBJ2-1, the complete variable domain is EAEVAQSPRYKITEKSQAVAFWCDPISGHATLYWYRQILGQGPELLVQFQDESVVDDSQLPKDRFSAERLKGVDSTLKIQPAELGDSAMYLCASSLGREDNEQFFGPGTRLTVL.

The chain uses TRBV7-9 and TRBJ2-7; 8 nucleotides match TRBD1. V lost 5 bases and J lost 0; bases outside the gene matches: 9. CDR1 and CDR2 from the germline V gene are SEHNR and FQNEAQ (reference sequence). The length of the CDR3 is 16 residues. The CDR3 protein is CASSPRQGLSSYEQYF. The CDR3 region has the DNA TGTGCCAGCAGCCCGAGACAGGGGTTAAGCTCCTACGAGCAGTACTTC.

The rearrangement joins TRBV5-4 to TRBJ2-6; the match to TRBD2 covers 7 bases. The CDR3 is 16 residues long. Germline V CDR1 and CDR2: SGHNT, YYREEE (reference sequence). The trim removed 0 bases at V and 2 bases at J, leaving 2 bases unmatched. The CDR3 reads CASSLGAGAGANVLTF. DNA of the CDR3: TGTGCCAGCAGCTTGGGTGCGGGAGCTGGGGCCAACGTCCTGACTTTC.

V and J are TRBV13 and TRBJ2-3; 7 bases are shared with TRBD2. The CDR3 totals 14 residues. Trimming took 5 bases from V and 5 from J; bases not matched to a gene: 7. Germline assignment: CDR1 PRHDT and CDR2 FYEKMQ (reference sequence). As DNA, the CDR3 is TGTGCCAGCAGCCCCCGGGTAGCGGGAGATACGCAGTATTTT. Its protein is CASSPRVAGDTQYF.

This chain uses TRBV2 with TRBJ2-4; D assignment may be TRBD1 or TRBD2 (5 bases each). V lost 6 bases, J lost 9 bases, and 12 bases lay in between. Per the germline V gene, CDR1 is SNHLY and CDR2 is FYNNEI. The CDR3 is made up of 12 amino acids. The CDR3, as DNA: TGTGCCAGCAGCGGGACCCTATTCATTCAGTACTTC. Its protein is CASSGTLFIQYF. Full variable domain (missing parts from reference TRBV2 and TRBJ2-4): EPEVTQTPSHQVTQMGQEVILRCVPISNHLYFYWYRQILGQKVEFLVSFYNNEISEKSEIFDDQFSVERPDGSNFTLKIRSTKLEDSAMYFCASSGTLFIQYFGAGTRLSVL.

This clone was observed a single time. The chain combines TRBV6-5 with TRBJ2-1, with TRBD2 matching 9 bases. CDR1 is MNHEY and CDR2 is SVGAGI in the germline V gene. The CDR3 is made up of 14 amino acids. V lost 6 bases to trimming and J lost 6 bases; unmatched junction nucleotides: 6. The CDR3 protein is CASRVAGVSNEQFF. CDR3 DNA sequence: TGTGCCAGCAGGGTAGCGGGGGTAAGCAATGAGCAGTTCTTC.

This chain joins TRBV6-5 and TRBJ2-3; the D is unclear. The germline CDR1 and CDR2 sequences are MNHEY and SVGAGI. The CDR3 contains 14 residues. The V end lost 0 bases, the J end lost 4 bases, and 8 bases lay between the germline ends. The CDR3 DNA is TGTGCCAGCAGTTACTCGAAGACGGCAGATACGCAGTATTTT. Translated, it gives CASSYSKTADTQYF.

This rearrangement joins TRBV6-5 to TRBJ1-2; no reliable D call. CDR1 and CDR2 from the germline V gene are MNHEY and SVGAGI. The CDR3 totals 14 residues. V lost 6 bases to trimming and J lost 1 base, with 12 bases between them. The CDR3 DNA is TGTGCCAGCAGCCCCGAGCATAGTAACTATGGCTACACCTTC. Its translation: CASSPEHSNYGYTF.

DNA for the CDR3: TGTGCCTGGAGTGTATTTGAAAAACTGTTTTTT. Its protein product is CAWSVFEKLFF. The genes are TRBV30 and TRBJ1-4; D ambiguous. Between the trimmed V and J ends, which lost 0 bases and 7 bases, there was a span of 3 bases. This CDR3 spans 11 amino acids. Germline V gene lookup returns CDR1 GTSNPN and CDR2 SVGIG (reference sequence).

This sequence joins TRBV18 and TRBJ2-7; 12 bases are a match to TRBD2. With V trimmed by 0 bases and J by 0 bases, 9 bases remained unmatched. This CDR3 is built from 19 residues. Germline-derived CDR1 and CDR2 are KGHSH and LQKENI. The CDR3 DNA is TGTGCCAGCTCACCACCGGGGCTAGCGGGAGGGACGAGCTCCTACGAGCAGTACTTC. Translating gives CASSPPGLAGGTSSYEQYF.

This chain links TRBV4-3 with TRBJ2-3; 8 bases align to TRBD1. Looked up from germline, CDR1 is LGHNA and CDR2 is YSLEER. Trimming at V came to 5 bases and at J to 3 bases, leaving 13 bases not matched to a gene. This CDR3 has 17 residues. The CDR3: CASSAMVGQGVTDTQYF. DNA for the CDR3: TGCGCCAGCAGCGCAATGGTCGGACAGGGAGTAACAGATACGCAGTATTTT.

This clone occurred a few times. This chain links TRBV2 with TRBJ1-1; D not resolved. V gave up 4 bases and J gave up 5 bases, with 5 bases separating them. The CDR3 consists of 11 residues. The germline V gene has CDR1 SNHLY and CDR2 FYNNEI. As DNA, the CDR3 is TGTGCCAGCAGTGGGAGGACTGAAGCTTTCTTT. As protein: CASSGRTEAFF.

The chain recombines TRBV21-1 with TRBJ1-5. TRBV21-1 is assigned pseudogene status. CDR3 length equals 15 residues. The CDR3: CASSKGRRNDQPQHF. The CDR3 nucleotides read TGTGCCAGCAGCAAAGGACGACGGAACGATCAGCCCCAGCATTTT.

V is TRBV9 and J is TRBJ1-1, with D uncertain. V gave up 3 bases and J gave up 0 bases, with 12 bases separating them. The germline CDR1 and CDR2 sequences are SGDLS and YYNGEE. This CDR3 has 15 residues. The CDR3, as DNA: TGTGCCAGCAGCGCTAGGAGACATCTGAACACTGAAGCTTTCTTT. It specifies CASSARRHLNTEAFF.

This clone was counted a single time. The chain joins TRBV2 to TRBJ2-1, with D possibly being TRBD2 (6 bases). V lost 7 bases and J 4 bases, leaving 11 bases between the germline ends. The CDR3 is 13 amino acids. Per germline, CDR1 SNHLY and CDR2 FYNNEI. Here the CDR3 DNA reads TGTGCCAGCATGAGTGGGACTTACAATGAGCAGTTCTTC. Translating it yields CASMSGTYNEQFF.

The chain is built from TRBV11-2 and TRBJ2-6; TRBD1 is a possible D gene (6 bases). Germline V CDR1 and CDR2: SGHAT, FQNNGV. The CDR3 consists of 17 residues. Trimming took off 1 base at V and 4 bases at J, with 14 bases between the two ends. This CDR3 reads CASSLVQGTLGANVLTF. The CDR3 bases are TGTGCCAGCAGCTTAGTCCAGGGGACGCTCGGGGCCAACGTCCTGACTTTC.

The chain carries TRBV5-1 and TRBJ1-2, with 10 bases that match TRBD1. This CDR3 is 15 amino acids long. The germline V gene encodes CDR1 SGHRS and CDR2 YFSETQ. J was trimmed by 3 bases and V by 3 bases; bases with no gene match: 5. The CDR3 region is CASSSGQGSYYGYTF. Written as DNA, the CDR3 is TGCGCCAGCAGCTCGGGACAGGGGTCGTACTATGGCTACACCTTC.

J is TRBJ1-1 and V is TRBV7-8, with 7 nucleotides matching TRBD1. The germline CDR1 and CDR2 sequences are SGHVS and FQNEAQ. The length of the CDR3 is 15 residues. Losses at the gene ends were 5 bases for V and 7 bases for J; bases not matched to a gene: 13. The CDR3 DNA follows: TGTGCCAGCAGCCCCCGGGACAGCGTAACTCGTGAAGCTTTCTTT. Translation gives CASSPRDSVTREAFF.

The gene calls are TRBV6-6 and TRBJ2-7, with 7 nucleotides matching TRBD1. The CDR3 length is 15 residues. Germline V gives CDR1 MNHNY, CDR2 SVGAGI (reference sequence). Unmatched junction bases numbered 8, after V lost 6 bases and J lost 0 bases. CDR3 sequence (DNA): TGTGCCAGCAGCCTCGGGACAGCGAGCTCCTACGAGCAGTACTTC. Translated, it gives CASSLGTASSYEQYF.

Notes on this clone: Other DNA sequences of this sample code for an identical CDR3. The chain carries TRBV2 and TRBJ1-1; D not resolved. V was shortened by 6 bases and J by 1 base, with 9 bases between the two germline ends. The CDR3 has 13 residues. Looked up from germline, CDR1 is SNHLY and CDR2 is FYNNEI. DNA of the CDR3: TGTGCCAGCAGCGCTGAGGGGAACACTGAAGCTTTCTTT. This codes for CASSAEGNTEAFF.

The count of this clone is one. The chain is built from TRBV4-1 and TRBJ2-5; tentative D call: TRBD1 (6 bases). The CDR3 covers 16 residues. V was trimmed by 4 bases and J by 4 bases, leaving 19 bases between them. Germline lookup yields CDR1 MGHRA and CDR2 YSYEKL. The CDR3 DNA reads as TGCGCCAGCAGCCCTCTCGAAGGGGGTCTTCGAGAGACCCAGTACTTC. Translated: CASSPLEGGLRETQYF.

CDR3 in amino acids: CASSSIGSTGEQYF. The CDR3 nucleotides are TGTGCCAGCAGCTCGATAGGATCGACGGGCGAGCAGTACTTC. V gene TRBV5-4 combines with J gene TRBJ2-7; D uncertain. The CDR3 is 14 amino acids. V shed 3 bases and J shed 6 bases, with 16 bases lying between them. The germline CDR1 and CDR2 sequences are SGHNT and YYREEE (reference sequence).